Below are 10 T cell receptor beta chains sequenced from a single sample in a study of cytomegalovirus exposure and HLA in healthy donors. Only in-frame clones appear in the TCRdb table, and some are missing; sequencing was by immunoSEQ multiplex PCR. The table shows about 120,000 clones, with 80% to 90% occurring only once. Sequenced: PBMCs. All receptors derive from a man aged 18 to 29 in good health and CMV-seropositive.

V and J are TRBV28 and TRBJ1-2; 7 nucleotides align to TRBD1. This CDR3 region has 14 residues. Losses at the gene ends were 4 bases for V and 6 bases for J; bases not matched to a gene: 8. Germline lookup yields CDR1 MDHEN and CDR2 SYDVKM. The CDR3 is CASSWTGVGDGYTF. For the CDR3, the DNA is TGTGCCAGCAGTTGGACAGGAGTAGGGGATGGCTACACCTTC.

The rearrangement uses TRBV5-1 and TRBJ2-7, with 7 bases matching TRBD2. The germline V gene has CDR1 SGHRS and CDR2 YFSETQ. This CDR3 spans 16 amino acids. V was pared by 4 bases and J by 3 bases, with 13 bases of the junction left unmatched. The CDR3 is CASSGLGGASFYEQYF. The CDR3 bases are TGCGCCAGCAGCGGCCTGGGAGGGGCTTCCTTCTACGAGCAGTACTTC.

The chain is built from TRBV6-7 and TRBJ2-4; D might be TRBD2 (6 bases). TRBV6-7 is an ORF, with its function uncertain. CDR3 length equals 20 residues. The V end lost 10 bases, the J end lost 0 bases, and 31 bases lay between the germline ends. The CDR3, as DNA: TGTGCCACCATGAAGGCCCCAATCTGGGACTCCAGATCAGCCAAAAACATTCAGTACTTC. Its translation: CATMKAPIWDSRSAKNIQYF.

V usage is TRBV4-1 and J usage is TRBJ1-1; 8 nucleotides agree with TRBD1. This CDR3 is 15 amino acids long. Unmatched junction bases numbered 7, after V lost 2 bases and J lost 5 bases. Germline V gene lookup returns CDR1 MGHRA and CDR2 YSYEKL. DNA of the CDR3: TGCGCCAGCAGCCAAATCCAGACAGGGGAAACTGAAGCTTTCTTT. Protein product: CASSQIQTGETEAFF.

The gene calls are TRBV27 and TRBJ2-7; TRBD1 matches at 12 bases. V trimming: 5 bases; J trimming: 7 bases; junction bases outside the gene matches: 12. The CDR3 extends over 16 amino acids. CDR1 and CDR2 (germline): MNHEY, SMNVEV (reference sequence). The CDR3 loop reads CASSPIRDRGRWEQYF. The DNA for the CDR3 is TGTGCCAGCAGTCCCATCCGGGACAGGGGGCGGTGGGAGCAGTACTTC.

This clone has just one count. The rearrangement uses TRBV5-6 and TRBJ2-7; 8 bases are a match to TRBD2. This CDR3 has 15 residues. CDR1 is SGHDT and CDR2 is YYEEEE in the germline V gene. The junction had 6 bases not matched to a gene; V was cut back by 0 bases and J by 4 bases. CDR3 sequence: CASSLGLAGSYEQYF. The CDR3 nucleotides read TGTGCCAGCAGCTTGGGTCTAGCGGGTTCATACGAGCAGTACTTC.

The CDR3 region has the DNA TGTGCCAGCAGTGGACGCTTATACAGGGGAGCACGGGGGGAGACCCAGTACTTC. Encoded protein: CASSGRLYRGARGETQYF. The rearrangement links TRBV2 to TRBJ2-5, with D tentatively TRBD1 (7 bases). Trimming took 4 bases from V and 5 from J, leaving 26 bases between them. The CDR3 sequence is 18 residues long. Germline V gene lookup returns CDR1 SNHLY and CDR2 FYNNEI.

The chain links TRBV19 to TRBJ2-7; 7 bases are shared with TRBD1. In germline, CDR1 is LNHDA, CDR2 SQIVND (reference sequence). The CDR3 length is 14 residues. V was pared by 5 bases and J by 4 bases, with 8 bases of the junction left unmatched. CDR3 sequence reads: CASSQLTGTYEQYF. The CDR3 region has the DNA TGTGCCAGTAGTCAACTGACAGGGACGTACGAGCAGTACTTC.

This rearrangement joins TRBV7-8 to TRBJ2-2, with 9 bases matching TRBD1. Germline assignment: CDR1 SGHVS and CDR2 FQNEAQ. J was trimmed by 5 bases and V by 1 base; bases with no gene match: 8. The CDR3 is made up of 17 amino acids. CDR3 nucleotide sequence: TGTGCCAGCAGCTTAGGCCCGGGACAGGGTTATACCGGGGAGCTGTTTTTT. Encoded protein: CASSLGPGQGYTGELFF.

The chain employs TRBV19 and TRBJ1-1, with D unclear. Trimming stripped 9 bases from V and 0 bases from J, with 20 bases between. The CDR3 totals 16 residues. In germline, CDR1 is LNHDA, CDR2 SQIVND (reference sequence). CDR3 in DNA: TGTGCCAGCCACTCAAGGGTCCGGGATCTGAACACTGAAGCTTTCTTT. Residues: CASHSRVRDLNTEAFF.